This entry lists 25 T cell receptor beta chains sequenced from one sample in a study of cytomegalovirus exposure and HLA in healthy donors. With 60 Vbeta and 13 Jbeta primers, the PCR was carried out. Sequencing was performed with immunoSEQ multiplex PCR; in TCRdb, only in-frame clones are kept and a portion is missing. Of roughly 34,000 clones listed, 80% to 90% are singletons. The sequencing input was PBMCs. The receptors here all came from a woman younger than 30 in good health and CMV-seronegative.

For this clone: The junction and the germline gene differ at one end; a read error may be behind it. The chain carries TRBV30 and TRBJ1-5; D is uncertain. The germline V gene has CDR1 GTSNPN and CDR2 SVGIG (reference sequence). The CDR3 loop spans 13 amino acids. This CDR3 reads CAWSTHSNQPQNF. The CDR3 DNA reads as TGTGCCTGGAGTACTCATAGCAATCAGCCCCAGAATTTT.

The CDR3 region is CASSLMGLAGTYF. CDR3 coding DNA: TGTGCCAGCAGTCTAATGGGACTAGCGGGAACCTACTTC. This rearrangement joins TRBV27 to TRBJ2-5; the match to TRBD2 covers 13 bases. Trimming cost V 5 bases and J 14 bases; bases outside gene matches: 8. The germline V gene has CDR1 MNHEY and CDR2 SMNVEV (reference sequence). This CDR3 contains 13 residues.

CDR3 DNA sequence: TGTGCCAGCAGCCCGGGACAGGGGAAGACGGGGGGCTACACCTTC. It is translated as CASSPGQGKTGGYTF. This chain connects TRBV5-4 to TRBJ1-2; 10 nucleotides agree with TRBD1. The V gene's germline CDR1 is SGHNT and CDR2 YYREEE (reference sequence). This CDR3 has 15 residues. Trimming cost V 4 bases and J 8 bases; bases outside gene matches: 11.

Written as DNA, the CDR3 is TGTGCCAGCACCCCGGGACAGTACAATGAGCAGTTCTTC. It specifies CASTPGQYNEQFF. This chain joins TRBV6-1 and TRBJ2-1, with 7 bases matching TRBD1. V lost 7 bases to trimming and J lost 4 bases; unmatched junction nucleotides: 4. CDR3 length: 13 amino acids. Germline V gene data show CDR1 as MNHNS and CDR2 as SASEGT.

CDR3 in DNA: TGTGCCAGCGTCCGGTTGGAGCCGAACACTGAAGCTTTCTTT. It yields the protein CASVRLEPNTEAFF. The chain uses TRBV2 and TRBJ1-1; D call uncertain. CDR3 length: 14 amino acids. Germline CDR1 is SNHLY and CDR2 is FYNNEI. The V end lost 8 bases, the J end lost 1 base, and 14 bases lay between the germline ends.

This rearrangement joins TRBV5-6 to TRBJ1-2; the D gene is possibly TRBD1 (5 bases). Germline CDR1 is SGHDT and CDR2 is YYEEEE. The CDR3 consists of 13 residues. The V end was cut by 2 bases, the J end by 8 bases, with 13 bases between. The CDR3 protein is CASSLAGIGGYTF. CDR3 sequence (DNA): TGTGCCAGCAGCTTAGCAGGGATTGGGGGCTACACCTTC.

The chain recombines TRBV12-5 with TRBJ2-5; 9 nucleotides agree with TRBD1. CDR3 length: 14 amino acids. Germline V gene data show CDR1 as LGHNT and CDR2 as FRNRAP. The V segment lost 1 base and the J segment 5 bases; nucleotides outside the gene matches: 2. Here the CDR3 reads CASGLGQGGETQYF. CDR3 nucleotide sequence: TGTGCTAGTGGTTTGGGACAGGGGGGGGAGACCCAGTACTTC.

This chain uses TRBV5-1 with TRBJ2-2, with 7 bases that match TRBD1. V was clipped by 6 bases and J by 2 bases; unmatched bases: 7. CDR1 and CDR2 from the germline V gene are SGHRS and YFSETQ. The CDR3 extends over 15 amino acids. The CDR3 nucleotides read TGCGCCAGCACCTCCGGGACAGCCAACACCGGGGAGCTGTTTTTT. Its protein product is CASTSGTANTGELFF.

V usage is TRBV6-5 and J usage is TRBJ2-5; unclear D gene. The DNA matches TRBJ2-7 better at its end, which makes the J call doubtful. CDR1 MNHEY and CDR2 SVGAGI come from the germline V gene. The CDR3 totals 14 residues. In DNA form, the CDR3 reads TGTGCCAGCAGTTACGGCGGCGGCTCCTACGAGCAGTACTTC. Amino acids: CASSYGGGSYEQYF.

On this clone itself: One junction end does not reproduce the germline sequence, and a read error may be involved. The rearrangement uses TRBV6-6 and TRBJ1-5; D unresolved. CDR1 MNHNY and CDR2 SVGAGI come from the germline V gene (reference sequence). CDR3 length equals 14 residues. CDR3 bases: TGTGCCAGCAGTTACATGGCAGACAATCAGCCCCAGAATTTT. It specifies CASSYMADNQPQNF.

The rearrangement uses TRBV14 and TRBJ2-3; the D gene is possibly TRBD1 (5 bases). Germline lookup yields CDR1 SGHDN and CDR2 FVKESK. CDR3 length: 15 amino acids. Trimming cost V 0 bases and J 1 base, with 8 bases left between them. The DNA for the CDR3 is TGTGCCAGCAGCCAAGATCCAGGGCGCACAGATACGCAGTATTTT. This translates into CASSQDPGRTDTQYF.

This chain uses TRBV7-2 with TRBJ1-6, with D possibly being TRBD1 (6 bases). This CDR3 is built from 14 residues. V gave up 2 bases and J gave up 4 bases, with 6 bases separating them. Germline assignment: CDR1 SGHTA and CDR2 FQGNSA. The CDR3 DNA reads TGTGCCAGCAGCTTACAGGGGTATAATTCACCCCTCCACTTT. Amino acid sequence: CASSLQGYNSPLHF. Together with reference TRBV7-2 and TRBJ1-6, the CDR3 gives the full variable domain: GAGVSQSPSNKVTEKGKDVELRCDPISGHTALYWYRQSLGQGLEFLIYFQGNSAPDKSGLPSDRFSAERTGGSVSTLTIQRTQQEDSAVYLCASSLQGYNSPLHFGNGTRLTVT.

This clone has just one count. The V call is TRBV5-6, the J call TRBJ1-2; possible D gene TRBD1, 5 bases. This CDR3 has 14 amino acids. The V gene lost 1 base and the J gene lost 2 bases, with 9 bases spanning the gap. Germline V CDR1 and CDR2: SGHDT, YYEEEE. The CDR3 here is CASSLKSGNYGYTF. The CDR3 DNA follows: TGTGCCAGCAGCTTGAAGTCAGGGAACTATGGCTACACCTTC.

The rearrangement joins TRBV27 to TRBJ2-1; the D is unclear. With 3 bases removed from V and 3 bases from J, the gap between germline ends came to 6 bases. The CDR3 is made up of 13 amino acids. Germline CDR1 is MNHEY and CDR2 is SMNVEV (reference sequence). Here the CDR3 reads CASSFELYNEQFF. CDR3 nucleotides: TGTGCCAGCAGTTTTGAGCTCTACAATGAGCAGTTCTTC.

This chain links TRBV5-4 with TRBJ2-7; D possibly corresponds to TRBD1 (6 bases). Looked up from germline, CDR1 is SGHNT and CDR2 is YYREEE (reference sequence). CDR3 length: 13 amino acids. V was clipped by 4 bases and J by 7 bases, with 15 bases between them. The DNA for the CDR3 is TGTGCCAGCAGCCAATGGGACACTTCTGAGCAGTACTTC. Translated, it gives CASSQWDTSEQYF. Complete variable domain (other parts from reference TRBV5-4 and TRBJ2-7): ETGVTQSPTHLIKTRGQQVTLRCSSQSGHNTVSWYQQALGQGPQFIFQYYREEENGRGNFPPRFSGLQFPNYSSELNVNALELDDSALYLCASSQWDTSEQYFGPGTRLTVT.

This chain joins TRBV7-2 and TRBJ2-1; 8 positions match TRBD2. From germline, CDR1 is SGHTA and CDR2 FQGNSA. With V trimmed by 1 base and J by 6 bases, 14 bases remained unmatched. This CDR3 has 18 amino acids. In nucleotides, the CDR3 is TGTGCCAGCAGCTTAGTATCTGTTGGTAGCGGGACTGGCAATGAGCAGTTCTTC. Translated, it gives CASSLVSVGSGTGNEQFF.

V is TRBV18 and J is TRBJ2-6; maybe TRBD1 (6 bases). V was trimmed by 2 bases and J by 0 bases, leaving 11 bases between them. The V gene's germline CDR1 is KGHSH and CDR2 LQKENI. CDR3 length: 17 residues. The DNA of the CDR3 is TGTGCCAGCTCACCAATGGGGACAACCTCTGGGGCCAACGTCCTGACTTTC. This sequence encodes CASSPMGTTSGANVLTF.

The chain recombines TRBV5-5 with TRBJ2-3; 9 bases line up with TRBD1. Unmatched junction bases numbered 6, after V lost 5 bases and J lost 2 bases. Germline V gives CDR1 SGHKS, CDR2 YYEKEE (reference sequence). This CDR3 is 15 amino acids long. The CDR3 region is CASSQGQGTTDTQYF. Written as DNA, the CDR3 is TGTGCCAGCAGTCAGGGACAGGGAACCACAGATACGCAGTATTTT.

The chain carries TRBV29-1 and TRBJ1-1; D is undetermined. The V end was cut by 4 bases, the J end by 5 bases, with 11 bases between. The germline gives CDR1 SQVTM, CDR2 ANQGSEA. The CDR3 contains 12 residues. CDR3 nucleotides: TGCAGCGTTGGTAAGACGGGGACTGAAGCTTTCTTT. Its protein is CSVGKTGTEAFF. The full variable domain, in which reference TRBV29-1 and TRBJ1-1 provide the parts outside the CDR3, is SAVISQKPSRDICQRGTSLTIQCQVDSQVTMMFWYRQQPGQSLTLIATANQGSEATYESGFVIDKFPISRPNLTFSTLTVSNMSPEDSSIYLCSVGKTGTEAFFGQGTRLTVV.

CDR3 loop: CATSPSSYEQYF. CDR3 bases: TGTGCCACCTCCCCTAGCTCCTACGAGCAGTACTTC. The chain carries TRBV19 and TRBJ2-7, with unresolved D. This CDR3 region has 12 residues. Per germline, CDR1 LNHDA and CDR2 SQIVND (reference sequence). Between the trimmed V and J ends, which lost 10 bases and 0 bases, there was a span of 10 bases.

This clone has more than one count but fewer than ten. The rearrangement links TRBV18 to TRBJ1-1, with D perhaps TRBD1 (6 bases). The CDR3 has 17 amino acids. V lost 0 bases and J lost 0, with 14 bases in between. Germline V CDR1 and CDR2: KGHSH, LQKENI. The CDR3 loop reads CASSPPAGGAMNTEAFF. The CDR3 nucleotides are TGTGCCAGCTCACCACCGGCGGGGGGGGCTATGAACACTGAAGCTTTCTTT.

A few counts support this clone. This sequence joins TRBV5-6 and TRBJ2-7; 9 bases are a match to TRBD2. The germline V gene encodes CDR1 SGHDT and CDR2 YYEEEE. Trimming removed 4 bases from V and 4 bases from J; junction bases left unmatched: 15. The CDR3 consists of 17 residues. The CDR3 bases are TGTGCCAGCAGCCCCCGGTGGTTTAGCGGGAGCGATTACGAGCAGTACTTC. It translates to CASSPRWFSGSDYEQYF.

This chain joins TRBV19 and TRBJ1-4; TRBD1 is a possible D gene (6 bases). Germline CDR1 reads LNHDA; CDR2 reads SQIVND (reference sequence). This CDR3 comprises 18 residues. V gave up 0 bases and J gave up 8 bases, with 22 bases separating them. CDR3: CASSIDRASGRGGEKLFF. Written as DNA, the CDR3 is TGTGCCAGTAGTATAGATCGTGCGTCAGGCAGGGGTGGAGAAAAACTGTTTTTT.

This chain joins TRBV6-4 and TRBJ2-3, with 11 bases lining up with TRBD2. The CDR3 loop spans 16 amino acids. Trimming removed 0 bases from V and 2 bases from J; junction bases left unmatched: 1. Germline CDR1 MRHNA, CDR2 SNTAGT. CDR3 sequence: CASSDSSGGATDTQYF. The CDR3 nucleotides read TGTGCCAGCAGTGACTCTAGCGGGGGGGCCACAGATACGCAGTATTTT.

This chain connects TRBV7-3 to TRBJ2-1; TRBD2 matches 7 bases. With 4 bases clipped from V and 5 bases from J, the junction kept 5 bases outside the gene matches. This CDR3 contains 14 residues. Germline CDR1 and CDR2: SGHTA and FQGTGA. As DNA, the CDR3 is TGTGCCAGCAGCTCCCTCGCGGGAGACAATGAGCAGTTCTTC. Protein: CASSSLAGDNEQFF.